This T cell receptor beta chain was captured by sequencing in a study of T cell responses to AZD1222 COVID-19 vaccine. Overall study results and limits: A mostly white British donor set with more females was recruited, and clonal diversity was possibly underestimated. Once two AZD1222 doses were given, Spike-specific TCR breadth and depth went up.

After removal of 4 bases from V and 1 base from J, the junction contained 8 bases not matched to a gene. From germline, CDR1 is SEHNR and CDR2 FQNEAQ (reference sequence). CDR3 length: 17 residues. Details on this clone: The antigen remains undetermined.

Clones were read by immunoSEQ multiplex PCR, and TCRdb kept only the in-frame ones, dropping some. Seen here are tens of thousands of clones, approximately 87% observed once, and the top ten hold 12%. It was second doses at about 4 or about 12 weeks that were pooled. The rearrangement joins TRBV7-9 to TRBJ1-1; the match to TRBD1 covers 11 bases. The TCR originated in an adult who received the AZD1222 COVID-19 vaccine. The sequenced sample was peripheral blood, obtained 28 days after the second AZD1222 dose. The chain's CDR3 is CASSSYRDRGANTEAFF. CDR3 bases: TGTGCCAGCAGCTCATATCGGGACAGGGGGGCGAACACTGAAGCTTTCTTT.